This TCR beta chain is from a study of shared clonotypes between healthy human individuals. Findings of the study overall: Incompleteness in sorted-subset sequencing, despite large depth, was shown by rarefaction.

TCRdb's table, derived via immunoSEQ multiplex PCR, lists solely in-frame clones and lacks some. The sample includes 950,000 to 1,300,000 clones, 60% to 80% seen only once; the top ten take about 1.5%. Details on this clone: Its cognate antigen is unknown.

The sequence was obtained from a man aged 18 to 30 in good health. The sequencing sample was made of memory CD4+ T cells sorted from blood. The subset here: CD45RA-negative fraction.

This CDR3 is CASSQTTANYGYTF. As DNA, the CDR3 is TGCGCCAGCAGCCAAACGACAGCTAACTATGGCTACACCTTC. The rearrangement uses TRBV5-1 and TRBJ1-2, with TRBD1 as a possible D gene (5 bases). Trimming left V 4 bases short and J 0 bases short, with 10 bases between. Germline-derived CDR1 and CDR2 are SGHRS and YFSETQ. CDR3 length: 14 amino acids.